This is a list of T cell receptor beta chains from one sample in a study of Ad26.COV2.S vaccination and SARS-CoV-2 variants. Produced via immunoSEQ multiplex PCR; TCRdb's table is partial and in-frame only. Of about 680,000 clones listed, about 90% are singletons. The sequencing here drew on peripheral blood, taken in a trial of Ad26.COV2.S vaccine versus placebo. The receptors were gathered from a person between 18 and 65 years old who received the Ad26.COV2.S COVID-19 vaccine or a placebo. The CDR3 runs from the conserved cysteine through the conserved F or W. D genes are given only for firm matches. Size values are once, few and many counts, or a class for expanded clones, and some rows have none.

clone_size,j_call,cdr3_length,v_call,d_call,cdr3_nt,cdr3_aa
.,TRBJ2-1,16,TRBV9,.,TGTGCCAGCAGCGTCCTATCCGGGACTGCCAACAATGAGCAGTTCTTC,CASSVLSGTANNEQFF
few,TRBJ1-3,15,TRBV27,.,TGTGCCAGCAGTTCAACGACACGCTCTGGAAACACCATATATTTT,CASSSTTRSGNTIYF
.,TRBJ1-1,16,TRBV10-1,.,TGCGCCAGCAGTCCGTCGGGGAGATCCGTGAACACTGAAGCTTTCTTT,CASSPSGRSVNTEAFF
.,TRBJ2-7,13,TRBV5-8,.,TGTGCCAGCAGCTTGGGGGTGGGCTACGAGCAGTACTTC,CASSLGVGYEQYF
few,TRBJ1-5,16,TRBV7-9,.,TGTGCCAGCAGCTTAGATGGGTGGGATAGCAATCAGCCCCAGCATTTT,CASSLDGWDSNQPQHF
.,TRBJ2-3,14,TRBV11-2,.,TGTGCCAGCAGCCCGACAGGTAACACAGATACGCAGTATTTT,CASSPTGNTDTQYF
once,TRBJ1-1,15,TRBV21-1,.,TGTGCCAGCAGTTTCAGGGGGCTGGCGAACACTGAAGCTTTCTTT,CASSFRGLANTEAFF
.,TRBJ1-1,14,TRBV2,.,TGTGCCAGCAGTGAACCAGGGTACGGCACTGAAGCTTTCTTT,CASSEPGYGTEAFF
few,TRBJ1-6,15,TRBV6-5,TRBD1,TGTGCCAGCAGTTACTCGAGGGGGCGAAATTCACCCCTCCACTTT,CASSYSRGRNSPLHF
.,TRBJ2-5,16,TRBV7-2,TRBD2,TGTGCCAGCAGCTTGGGTCCCGGGACTAGCGTAGAGACCCAGTACTTC,CASSLGPGTSVETQYF
.,TRBJ1-5,16,TRBV6-6,.,TGTGCCAGCAGTTACGGGGATTTTGGAGCTTATCAGCCCCAGCATTTT,CASSYGDFGAYQPQHF
.,TRBJ2-5,14,TRBV5-1,.,TGCGCCAGCAGCTCTTGGACCGGGGAGGAGACCCAGTACTTC,CASSSWTGEETQYF
.,TRBJ1-5,15,TRBV19,.,TGTGCCACCGGGACATACTACGATAGCAATCAGCCCCAGCATTTT,CATGTYYDSNQPQHF
once,TRBJ2-1,13,TRBV6-2/TRBV6-3,TRBD2,TGTGCCAGCAGTCACGGGAGGGCCAATGAGCAGTTCTTC,CASSHGRANEQFF